These 6 T cell receptor beta chains were all obtained from the same sample, sequenced in a study of cytomegalovirus exposure and HLA in healthy donors. The PCR contained 60 Vbeta and 13 Jbeta primers. Libraries were prepared by immunoSEQ multiplex PCR; TCRdb keeps only in-frame clonotypes and omits some of them. The table records 150,000 to 200,000 clones, 60% to 80% of them present only once. Sequencing was done on a sample of PBMCs. The receptors shown here come from a male donor in good health and CMV-seronegative.

Concerning this clone itself: The same CDR3 also results from other DNA sequences found in this sample. The genes are TRBV6-5 and TRBJ1-2; possible D gene TRBD1, 6 bases. Trimming left V 0 bases short and J 3 bases short, with 11 bases between. This CDR3 spans 15 amino acids. CDR1 and CDR2 from the germline V gene are MNHEY and SVGAGI. CDR3 nucleotides: TGTGCCAGCAGTTACTCGAGTAAGGGGGACTATGGCTACACCTTC. Encoded protein: CASSYSSKGDYGYTF.

V is TRBV13 and J is TRBJ1-2, with 8 bases matching TRBD1. Looked up from germline, CDR1 is PRHDT and CDR2 is FYEKMQ (reference sequence). CDR3 size: 14 residues. V trimming: 5 bases; J trimming: 4 bases; junction bases outside the gene matches: 6. As DNA, the CDR3 is TGTGCCAGCAGCGTCAGGGGGCAGGTCTATGGCTACACCTTC. It is translated as CASSVRGQVYGYTF.

The J gene is TRBJ2-7, the V gene TRBV12-5; D not resolved. Trimming took 1 base from V and 0 from J, leaving 13 bases between them. The CDR3 has 16 amino acids. Germline CDR1 is LGHNT and CDR2 is FRNRAP. As DNA, the CDR3 is TGTGCTAGTGGTTTGGACCTGGGCGTCGTCTCCTACGAGCAGTACTTC. Translated, it gives CASGLDLGVVSYEQYF.

V and J are TRBV28 and TRBJ2-7; 9 nucleotides line up with TRBD1. The germline CDR1 and CDR2 sequences are MDHEN and SYDVKM. This CDR3 has 15 amino acids. V was pared by 6 bases and J by 4 bases, with 10 bases of the junction left unmatched. CDR3 amino acids: CASRPQGAQSYEQYF. The CDR3 coding sequence is TGTGCCAGCAGACCACAGGGGGCTCAAAGTTACGAGCAGTACTTC.

V gene TRBV7-9 combines with J gene TRBJ1-1, with TRBD1 identical over 7 bases. J lost 5 bases, V lost 6 bases, and 15 bases had no gene match. The CDR3 is 16 residues long. Germline-derived CDR1 and CDR2 are SEHNR and FQNEAQ (reference sequence). The CDR3 here is CASRLGAETGKTEAFF. The CDR3 DNA follows: TGTGCCAGCAGATTGGGTGCCGAGACAGGGAAAACTGAAGCTTTCTTT.

The genes are TRBV4-2 and TRBJ2-3, with D perhaps matching TRBD2 (6 bases). V shed 4 bases and J shed 0 bases, with 14 bases lying between them. The CDR3 loop spans 16 amino acids. CDR1 is LGHNA and CDR2 is YNFKEQ in the germline V gene. CDR3 sequence: CASSPYGGTSTDTQYF. The CDR3 region has the DNA TGTGCCAGCAGCCCGTACGGGGGAACTAGCACAGATACGCAGTATTTT.